Below are 10 T cell receptor beta chains sequenced from a single sample in a study of control samples from healthy donors and cancer patients (dated by TCRdb to 2020 to 2021). Library preparation used the immunoSEQ multiplex PCR assay. The table was pulled from immuneACCESS by TCRdb, which kept in-frame rearrangements only. Such tables lose some clones; where checked, under half of the loss comes from unresolved V genes, and the rest has no known cause. For this sample the table gives tens of thousands of clones, of which 65% to 90% were detected only once. The leading ten clones occupy approximately 10% of the sample. The sample taken for sequencing was PBMCs. The origin of the receptors is a man in his fifties or sixties with head and neck cancer.

The V gene is TRBV5-1, the J gene TRBJ1-6; TRBD1 aligns across 7 bases. CDR1 and CDR2 (germline): SGHRS, YFSETQ. The CDR3 consists of 18 residues. J was trimmed by 5 bases and V by 0 bases; bases with no gene match: 11. The CDR3 sequence is CASSLGQGRGDDNSPLHF. The CDR3 nucleotides read TGCGCCAGCAGCTTGGGACAGGGAAGAGGTGATGATAATTCACCCCTCCACTTT.

The CDR3 DNA sequence: TGTGCCAGCAGTTCCGAACAGGGGGCGCGAGCTTTCTTT. Encoded protein: CASSSEQGARAFF. The chain recombines TRBV12-3 or TRBV12-4 with TRBJ1-1; TRBD1 matches at 9 bases. CDR3 length: 13 residues. J gave up 10 bases and V 4 bases, and 7 bases lay outside the gene matches.

This clone was recorded only once. One end of the junction varies from germline; a read error may be responsible. V gene TRBV5-5 combines with J gene TRBJ2-7; 11 positions match TRBD2. Germline CDR1 is SGHKS and CDR2 is YYEKEE (reference sequence). This CDR3 has 13 amino acids. This CDR3 is CASSLTLAGVRNF. CDR3 nucleotide sequence: TGTGCCAGCAGCTTGACACTAGCGGGAGTGAGAAACTTC.

The chain has TRBV5-1 and TRBJ2-3; TRBD2 matches 8 bases. This CDR3 is built from 16 residues. Germline CDR1 and CDR2: SGHRS and YFSETQ. The V and J ends lost 3 bases and 2 bases, in that order; junction bases with no gene match: 8. The CDR3 sequence: CASSWMTSAFTDTQYF. Here the CDR3 DNA reads TGCGCCAGCAGCTGGATGACTAGCGCCTTCACAGATACGCAGTATTTT.

The rearrangement links TRBV9 to TRBJ2-6; possibly TRBD1 or TRBD2 for D (5 bases each). Germline V lookup: CDR1 SGDLS, CDR2 YYNGEE. The V and J ends lost 0 bases and 2 bases respectively, with 6 bases between them. This CDR3 comprises 15 residues. The CDR3 DNA is TGTGCCAGCAGCGTAGGAGGGGCTGGGGCCAACGTCCTGACTTTC. Protein product: CASSVGGAGANVLTF. Filled out from reference TRBV9 and TRBJ2-6, the complete variable domain reads DSGVTQTPKHLITATGQRVTLRCSPRSGDLSVYWYQQSLDQGLQFLIQYYNGEERAKGNILERFSAQQFPDLHSELNLSSLELGDSALYFCASSVGGAGANVLTFGAGSRLTVL.

The chain carries TRBV6-5 and TRBJ1-4, with a tentative D call TRBD1 (6 bases). Deletions cut 5 bases from V and 8 bases from J, with 18 bases between. The CDR3 spans 15 residues. CDR1 MNHEY and CDR2 SVGAGI come from the germline V gene. CDR3 nucleotides: TGTGCCAGCAGTAAGACAGGCGCCGGGTCGGAAAAACTGTTTTTT. It yields the protein CASSKTGAGSEKLFF.

This sequence joins TRBV11-2 and TRBJ2-7; possibly TRBD2 for D (5 bases). V gave up 5 bases and J gave up 7 bases, with 12 bases separating them. CDR3 length: 12 residues. The germline CDR1 and CDR2 sequences are SGHAT and FQNNGV. CDR3 loop: CASSPTGLEQYF. In nucleotides, the CDR3 is TGTGCCAGCAGCCCAACTGGACTGGAGCAGTACTTC.

The genes are TRBV7-8 and TRBJ2-7; TRBD2 matches at 7 bases. The CDR3 is made up of 15 amino acids. Losses at the gene ends were 1 base for V and 4 bases for J; bases not matched to a gene: 7. Per the germline V gene, CDR1 is SGHVS and CDR2 is FQNEAQ. This chain's CDR3 is CASSLGGLGGYEQYF. CDR3 coding DNA: TGTGCCAGCAGCTTAGGGGGTTTGGGAGGGTACGAGCAGTACTTC.

The chain combines TRBV10-3 with TRBJ2-3; 10 bases match TRBD2. The CDR3 length is 17 residues. With V trimmed by 0 bases and J by 5 bases, 8 bases remained unmatched. CDR1 and CDR2 from the germline V gene are ENHRY and SYGVKD. CDR3 nucleotide sequence: TGTGCCATCAGTGAGTCCTTACTAGCGGGATTATTAGATACGCAGTATTTT. Its protein is CAISESLLAGLLDTQYF.

This rearrangement joins TRBV28 to TRBJ1-1, with D maybe TRBD1 (5 bases). The CDR3 has 14 amino acids. Trimming took off 7 bases at V and 2 bases at J, with 14 bases between the two ends. Per germline, CDR1 MDHEN and CDR2 SYDVKM. CDR3 DNA: TGTGCCAGCACCTACCTCCAGGGAAACACTGAAGCTTTCTTT. Translating gives CASTYLQGNTEAFF.